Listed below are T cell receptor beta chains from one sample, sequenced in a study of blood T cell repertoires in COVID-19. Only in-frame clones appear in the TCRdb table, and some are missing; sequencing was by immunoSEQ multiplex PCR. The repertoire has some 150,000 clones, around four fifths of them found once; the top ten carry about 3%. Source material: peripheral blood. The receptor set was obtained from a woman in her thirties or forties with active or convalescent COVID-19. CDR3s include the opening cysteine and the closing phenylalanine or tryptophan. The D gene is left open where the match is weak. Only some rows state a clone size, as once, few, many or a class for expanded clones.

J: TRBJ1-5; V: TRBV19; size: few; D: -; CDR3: CASSIVYRVQPQHF; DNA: TGTGCCAGTAGTATAGTGTACCGGGTTCAGCCCCAGCATTTT
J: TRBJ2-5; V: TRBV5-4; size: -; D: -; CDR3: CASSLGQQETQYF; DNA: TGTGCCAGCAGCTTGGGACAGCAAGAGACCCAGTACTTC
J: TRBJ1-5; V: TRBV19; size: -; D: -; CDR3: CASSITGGAGGNQPQHF; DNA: TGTGCCAGTAGTATTACGGGGGGCGCGGGAGGCAATCAGCCCCAGCATTTT
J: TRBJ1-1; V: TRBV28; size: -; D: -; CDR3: CASRQGGGKNTEAFF; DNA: TGTGCCAGCAGACAGGGCGGGGGTAAGAACACTGAAGCTTTCTTT
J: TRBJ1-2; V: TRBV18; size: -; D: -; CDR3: CASSPQTRDRYGYTF; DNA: TGTGCCAGCTCACCACAAACCAGGGATCGTTATGGCTACACCTTC
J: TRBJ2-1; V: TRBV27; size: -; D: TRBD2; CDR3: CASSFRGDNEQFF; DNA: TGTGCCAGCAGTTTTCGGGGGGACAATGAGCAGTTCTTC
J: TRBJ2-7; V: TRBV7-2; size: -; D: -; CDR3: CASSLNVFGQAAYEQYF; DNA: TGTGCCAGCAGCTTAAACGTTTTCGGCCAGGCTGCCTACGAGCAGTACTTC
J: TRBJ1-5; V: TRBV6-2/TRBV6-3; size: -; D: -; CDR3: CASSYSPWRIDSNQPQHF; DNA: TGTGCCAGCAGTTACTCGCCTTGGCGGATAGATAGCAATCAGCCCCAGCATTTT
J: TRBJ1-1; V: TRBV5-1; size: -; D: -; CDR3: CASSVREATSEAFF; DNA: TGCGCCAGCAGTGTGAGGGAGGCTACCTCTGAAGCTTTCTTT
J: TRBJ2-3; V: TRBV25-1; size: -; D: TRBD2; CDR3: CASSEYGLAGADTQYF; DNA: TGTGCCAGCAGTGAATACGGACTAGCGGGAGCAGATACGCAGTATTTT
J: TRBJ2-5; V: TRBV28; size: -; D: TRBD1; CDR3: CASSLGQAKGTQYF; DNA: TGTGCCAGCAGTTTAGGACAGGCTAAGGGGACCCAGTACTTC
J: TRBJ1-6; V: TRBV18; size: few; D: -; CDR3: CASSLSIPTNNNSPLHF; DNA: TGTGCCAGCTCACTCTCAATACCGACAAACAATAATTCACCCCTCCACTTT
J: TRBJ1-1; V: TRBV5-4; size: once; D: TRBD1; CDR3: CASSLSRQGAGRTEAFF; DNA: TGTGCCAGCAGCTTGTCGCGACAGGGGGCCGGAAGAACTGAAGCTTTCTTT
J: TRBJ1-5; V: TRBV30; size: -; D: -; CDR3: CAWSGYEEGGNQPQHF; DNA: TGTGCCTGGAGTGGGTATGAAGAAGGGGGCAATCAGCCCCAGCATTTT
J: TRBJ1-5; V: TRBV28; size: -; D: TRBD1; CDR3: CASRKGGSRGNQPQHF; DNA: TGTGCCAGCAGGAAAGGGGGCAGCAGGGGCAATCAGCCCCAGCATTTT
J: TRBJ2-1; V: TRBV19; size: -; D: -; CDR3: CASSITVSYNEQFF; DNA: TGTGCCAGTAGTATAACAGTTTCCTACAATGAGCAGTTCTTC
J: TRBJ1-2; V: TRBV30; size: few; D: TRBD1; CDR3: CAWSVQGVYGYTF; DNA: TGTGCCTGGAGCGTTCAGGGGGTCTATGGCTACACCTTC
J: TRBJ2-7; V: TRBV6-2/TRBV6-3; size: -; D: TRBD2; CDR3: CASSFHRGLAGRGSYEQYF; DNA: TGTGCCAGCAGTTTCCACCGTGGACTAGCGGGGCGGGGGTCCTACGAGCAGTACTTC
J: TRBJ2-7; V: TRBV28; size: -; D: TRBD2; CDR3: CASRYAVGLAAYEQYF; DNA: TGTGCCAGCAGATATGCGGTGGGACTAGCGGCCTACGAGCAGTACTTC
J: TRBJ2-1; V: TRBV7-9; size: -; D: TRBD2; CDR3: CASSAPLGLAGDNEQFF; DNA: TGTGCCAGCAGCGCCCCTCTTGGGCTAGCGGGGGACAATGAGCAGTTCTTC
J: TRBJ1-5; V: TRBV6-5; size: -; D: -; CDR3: CASSYSSLSNQPQHF; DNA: TGTGCCAGCAGTTACTCGAGCCTTTCGAATCAGCCCCAGCATTTT
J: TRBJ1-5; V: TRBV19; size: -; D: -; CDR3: CASSIVAGRTQHF; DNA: TGTGCCAGTAGTATAGTGGCAGGGAGGACCCAGCATTTT
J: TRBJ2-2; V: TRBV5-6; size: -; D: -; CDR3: CASSLGPGQNTGELFF; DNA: TGTGCCAGCAGCTTGGGGCCGGGACAGAACACCGGGGAGCTGTTTTTT
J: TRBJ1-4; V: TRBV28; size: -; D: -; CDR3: CASSFYGEVFF; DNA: TGTGCCAGCAGTTTCTACGGCGAGGTGTTTTTT
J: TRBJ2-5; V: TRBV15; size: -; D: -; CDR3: CATSRDIETQYF; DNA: TGTGCCACCAGCAGAGATATAGAGACCCAGTACTTC
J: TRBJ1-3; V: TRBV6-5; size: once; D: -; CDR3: CASSYSRTGTGNTIYF; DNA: TGTGCCAGCAGTTACTCGCGCACAGGGACTGGAAACACCATATATTTT
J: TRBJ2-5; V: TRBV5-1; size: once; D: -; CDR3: CASSPSGTPIETQYF; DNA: TGCGCCAGCAGCCCCTCCGGGACTCCCATTGAGACCCAGTACTTC
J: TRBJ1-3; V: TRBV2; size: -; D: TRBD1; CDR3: CASRQGANTIYF; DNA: TGTGCCAGCAGACAGGGGGCAAACACCATATATTTT
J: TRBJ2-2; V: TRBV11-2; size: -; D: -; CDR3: CASSLVWSTNTGELFF; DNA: TGTGCCAGCAGCTTAGTTTGGAGCACTAACACCGGGGAGCTGTTTTTT
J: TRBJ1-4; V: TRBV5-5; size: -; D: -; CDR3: CASSATDRTNEKLFF; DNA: TGTGCCAGCAGCGCAACCGACAGGACTAATGAAAAACTGTTTTTT
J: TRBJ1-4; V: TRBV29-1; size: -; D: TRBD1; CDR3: CSVARGSEKLFF; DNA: TGCAGCGTTGCCAGGGGGTCTGAAAAACTGTTTTTT
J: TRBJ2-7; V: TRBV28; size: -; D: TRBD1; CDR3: CASSLNWDSSYEQYF; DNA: TGTGCCAGCAGTTTGAATTGGGACAGCTCCTACGAGCAGTACTTC
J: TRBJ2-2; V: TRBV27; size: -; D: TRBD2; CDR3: CASSFGAGEGELFF; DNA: TGTGCCAGCAGTTTCGGAGCGGGAGAGGGGGAGCTGTTTTTT
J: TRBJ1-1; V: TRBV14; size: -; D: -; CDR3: CASSRYGTEGVGVAFF; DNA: TGTGCCAGCAGCCGATACGGGACCGAGGGGGTCGGTGTGGCTTTCTTT
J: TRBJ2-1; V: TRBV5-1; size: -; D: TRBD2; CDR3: CASSPSGGGYNEQFF; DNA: TGCGCCAGCAGCCCCTCCGGCGGGGGTTACAATGAGCAGTTCTTC
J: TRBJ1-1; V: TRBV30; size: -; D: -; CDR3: CAWQGWGTEAFF; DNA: TGTGCCTGGCAGGGTTGGGGCACTGAAGCTTTCTTT